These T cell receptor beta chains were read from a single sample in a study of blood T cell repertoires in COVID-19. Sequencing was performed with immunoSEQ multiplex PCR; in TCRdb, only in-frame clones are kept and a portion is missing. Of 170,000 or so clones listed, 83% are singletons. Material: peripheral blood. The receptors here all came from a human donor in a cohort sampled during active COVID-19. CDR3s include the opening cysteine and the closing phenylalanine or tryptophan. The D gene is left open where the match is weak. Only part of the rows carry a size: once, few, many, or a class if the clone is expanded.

CASRLGQGASYEQYF TGCGCCAGCAGATTAGGACAGGGGGCGTCCTACGAGCAGTACTTC TRBJ2-7 TRBV5-1 TRBD1 -
CASSPQGVIHYEQYF TGTGCCAGCTCACCACAGGGGGTGATCCACTACGAGCAGTACTTC TRBJ2-7 TRBV18 - -
CAISESGGYEQYF TGTGCCATCAGTGAGTCGGGCGGGTACGAGCAGTACTTC TRBJ2-7 TRBV10-3 - -
CATSDGTGFGTQYF TGTGCCACCAGTGATGGGACAGGGTTCGGGACCCAGTACTTC TRBJ2-5 TRBV24-1 TRBD1 -
CASSTYTGELFF TGTGCCAGTAGTACGTACACCGGGGAGCTGTTTTTT TRBJ2-2 TRBV19 - few
CASSLTVSSYEQYF TGTGCCAGTAGTTTAACAGTAAGCTCCTACGAGCAGTACTTC TRBJ2-7 TRBV19 - -
CASSSGQGSTDTQYF TGTGCCAGCAGTTCCGGACAGGGCAGCACAGATACGCAGTATTTT TRBJ2-3 TRBV5-8 TRBD1 -
CASRNRDLGWTSPLHF TGTGCCAGCAGGAACCGGGATCTAGGTTGGACTTCACCCCTCCACTTT TRBJ1-6 TRBV7-8 - -
CASGYSGGISSPLHF TGTGCCAGCGGCTATTCGGGGGGGATTAGCTCACCCCTCCACTTT TRBJ1-6 TRBV7-8 - -
CAISRALAGASNEQFF TGTGCCATCTCCCGGGCCCTAGCGGGAGCGTCCAATGAGCAGTTCTTC TRBJ2-1 TRBV10-3 TRBD2 many
CASSQVGRGDTQYF TGTGCCAGCAGCCAAGTGGGCCGTGGTGATACGCAGTATTTT TRBJ2-3 TRBV4-2 - few
CASRTGLSGNTIYF TGTGCCAGCAGGACAGGGCTCTCTGGAAACACCATATATTTT TRBJ1-3 TRBV27 TRBD1 -
CASSVPDTPGANVLTF TGTGCCAGCAGCGTTCCCGACACTCCTGGGGCCAACGTCCTGACTTTC TRBJ2-6 TRBV9 - -
CASSSSRQKAF TGTGCCAGCAGCTCCAGCCGACAGAAGGCCTTC TRBJ2-7 TRBV5-6 - -
CASSQDLATGNIIYGYTF TGCGCCAGCAGCCAAGATTTAGCGACCGGGAATATTATCTACGGCTACACCTTC TRBJ1-2 TRBV4-3 - -
CASSRQMNTEAFF TGCGCCAGCAGCCGGCAGATGAACACTGAAGCTTTCTTT TRBJ1-1 TRBV4-3 - -
CASSQPRTGANEKLFF TGCGCCAGCAGCCAACCGAGGACAGGGGCTAATGAAAAACTGTTTTTT TRBJ1-4 TRBV4-3 TRBD1 -
CASSHPGDRGIHEQYF TGTGCCAGCAGTCACCCGGGGGACAGGGGTATCCACGAGCAGTACTTC TRBJ2-7 TRBV6-2/TRBV6-3 TRBD1 -
CASSQEGASGGKYEQYF TGTGCCAGCAGCCAAGAGGGGGCTAGCGGGGGGAAGTACGAGCAGTACTTC TRBJ2-7 TRBV4-2 TRBD2 -
CASSMGSNTQYF TGTGCCAGCAGCATGGGGAGCAATACGCAGTATTTT TRBJ2-3 TRBV27 - -
CASSLYRGGYNSPLHF TGTGCCAGCAGTTTATACAGGGGCGGGTATAATTCACCCCTCCACTTT TRBJ1-6 TRBV28 TRBD1 -
CASRGRGKAYNEQFF TGTGCCAGCCGGGGGAGAGGGAAAGCCTACAATGAGCAGTTCTTC TRBJ2-1 TRBV6-5 - -
CATSTRGGDSNQPQHF TGTGCCACCAGCACCCGGGGGGGGGATAGCAATCAGCCCCAGCATTTT TRBJ1-5 TRBV15 - -
CASRPGQGENEQFF TGTGCCAGCAGACCGGGACAGGGGGAGAATGAGCAGTTCTTC TRBJ2-1 TRBV2 TRBD1 -
CASSQTSGEYEQYF TGCGCCAGCAGCCAGACTAGCGGAGAGTACGAGCAGTACTTC TRBJ2-7 TRBV4-1 TRBD2 -
CASSVGGSGYEQYF TGTGCCAGCAGCGTAGGAGGGTCTGGATACGAGCAGTACTTC TRBJ2-7 TRBV9 - once
CASSPAGTGPYEQYF TGTGCCAGCAGCCCGGCCGGGACAGGTCCCTACGAGCAGTACTTC TRBJ2-7 TRBV9 TRBD1 -
CAFGLAVNSYEQYF TGTGCCTTCGGACTAGCGGTGAACTCCTACGAGCAGTACTTC TRBJ2-7 TRBV30 TRBD2 -
CATSDSGGTPQYF TGTGCCACCAGTGATTCGGGAGGGACGCCGCAGTATTTT TRBJ2-3 TRBV24-1 TRBD2 once
CATSREAGGAVEAFF TGTGCCACCAGCAGAGAGGCAGGGGGCGCGGTAGAAGCTTTCTTT TRBJ1-1 TRBV15 TRBD1 -
CASSLVPGGFYTEAFF TGTGCCAGCAGCTTAGTTCCTGGGGGCTTCTACACTGAAGCTTTCTTT TRBJ1-1 TRBV11-2 - once
CASRKDARAGKLFF TGTGCCAGCAGGAAGGATGCCAGGGCTGGAAAACTGTTTTTT TRBJ1-4 TRBV21-1 - few
CASSQEASGSDTGELFF TGCGCCAGCAGCCAAGAAGCTAGCGGGAGCGACACCGGGGAGCTGTTTTTT TRBJ2-2 TRBV4-1 TRBD2 -
CASPLSGGNTEAFF TGTGCCAGCCCACTCAGTGGCGGTAACACTGAAGCTTTCTTT TRBJ1-1 TRBV6-5 - -
CASSPGQGSSYEQYF TGTGCCAGCTCACCGGGACAGGGGAGCTCCTACGAGCAGTACTTC TRBJ2-7 TRBV18 TRBD1 -
CASSEPLRGLWGTNEKLFF TGTGCCAGCAGTGAACCCCTTAGGGGCCTCTGGGGAACTAATGAAAAACTGTTTTTT TRBJ1-4 TRBV6-1 - -
CSARQNYGYTF TGCAGTGCTAGACAAAACTATGGCTACACCTTC TRBJ1-2 TRBV20-1 - -
CASSRLVGEQYF TGTGCCAGCAGCAGACTAGTTGGCGAGCAGTACTTC TRBJ2-7 TRBV12-3/TRBV12-4 - few
CASSQDRGSGANVLTF TGTGCCAGCAGCCAAGACCGGGGCTCTGGGGCCAACGTCCTGACTTTC TRBJ2-6 TRBV3-1/TRBV3-2 - -
CASSSVASGPYEQYF TGTGCCAGTAGTTCTGTGGCTAGCGGCCCCTACGAGCAGTACTTC TRBJ2-7 TRBV19 TRBD2 -
CASSYSGKGQIGKAFF TGTGCCAGCAGTTACTCCGGGAAGGGTCAGATAGGGAAAGCTTTCTTT TRBJ1-1 TRBV6-5 - -